This entry lists 5 T cell receptor beta chains sequenced from one sample in a study of spatial heterogeneity in lung cancer. Findings of the study overall: How many expanded intratumoral alpha and beta TCRs were present tracked the tumor mutation count, which was a count of nonsynonymous mutations.

TCRdb redid the calling of the 5' RACE reads with MiXCR, one entry per CDR3 protein. The repertoire holds 8,000 to 9,500 distinct CDR3 sequences, with roughly 6.4% as singletons. No antigen is known for these receptors. Regarding time point: sample taken at primary tumor resection. Sequences were derived from lung tumor tissue, sampled at surgery. The source of these receptors is a male donor with early-stage non-small cell lung cancer.

This clonotype has only a few counts. One end of the junction fails to match germline, which may point to a read error. The rearrangement joins TRBV5-5 to TRBJ2-1, with 8 bases fitting TRBD1. The CDR3 spans 13 residues. The germline V gene has CDR1 SGHKS and CDR2 YYEKEE (reference sequence). The CDR3 DNA sequence: TGTACCAGCAGCCGACAGGGGAGAAATGAGCAGTTCTTC. Residues: CTSSRQGRNEQFF.

Concerning this clonotype: Being one base from a much bigger clone, this may be a read error. The V call is TRBV3-1, the J call TRBJ2-3; 10 nucleotides line up with TRBD1. The CDR3 is made up of 14 amino acids. Germline V gene data show CDR1 as LGHDT and CDR2 as YNNKEL (reference sequence). The CDR3 coding sequence is TGTACCAGCAGCCCGGGACAGGGGACAGATACGCAGTATTTT. Amino acid sequence: CTSSPGQGTDTQYF.

This clonotype was observed at least ten times. This rearrangement joins TRBV7-2 to TRBJ2-3, with TRBD2 matching 8 bases. The germline V gene encodes CDR1 SGHTA and CDR2 FQGNSA. V gave up 6 bases and J gave up 4 bases; unmatched junction bases: 12. CDR3 size: 16 residues. In DNA, the CDR3 is TGTGCCAGCAGGCCCCAACCGGGACTAGGGCCAGATACGCAGTATTTT. Encoded protein: CASRPQPGLGPDTQYF.

In this sample, this clonotype is medium-sized (0.01 to 0.1%). This chain links TRBV3-1 with TRBJ1-1; TRBD1 matches 11 bases. The CDR3 has 14 residues. Trimming removed 6 bases from V and 6 bases from J; junction bases left unmatched: 6. The germline gives CDR1 LGHDT, CDR2 YNNKEL (reference sequence). CDR3 sequence (DNA): TGTGCCAGCAGAATCGGGACAGGGGGTGCTGAAGCTTTCTTT. Its translation: CASRIGTGGAEAFF.

In this sample, this clonotype turned up many times. The V call is TRBV7-2, the J call TRBJ1-2, with D unclear. This CDR3 comprises 15 residues. With 5 bases removed from V and 8 bases from J, the gap between germline ends came to 21 bases. Germline V gene data show CDR1 as SGHTA and CDR2 as FQGNSA. For the CDR3, the DNA is TGTGCCAGCAGCCCATCATTACTAAGTCTGTCGGGCTACACCTTC. It is translated as CASSPSLLSLSGYTF. The variable domain in full, completed from reference TRBV7-2 and TRBJ1-2, reads GAGVSQSPSNKVTEKGKDVELRCDPISGHTALYWYRQSLGQGLEFLIYFQGNSAPDKSGLPSDRFSAERTGGSVSTLTIQRTQQEDSAVYLCASSPSLLSLSGYTFGSGTRLTVV.